The rows below give T cell receptor beta chains drawn from one sample of a study of blood T cell repertoires in COVID-19. Repertoires were generated with immunoSEQ multiplex PCR, while TCRdb's copy carries only in-frame clones and drops some. The sample carries about 190,000 clones, over 80% recorded once. Material for sequencing was peripheral blood. These receptors all come from a woman aged 60-70 years with COVID-19, enrolled during active disease. CDR3s include the opening cysteine and the closing phenylalanine or tryptophan. Fields, in order: clone size, V gene, J gene, D gene, CDR3 DNA, CDR3 protein. D genes are given only for firm matches. Size values are once, few and many counts, or a class for expanded clones, and some rows have none.

NA	TRBV7-8	TRBJ2-7	NA	TGTGCCAGCAGCCTTACACAGGCCTACGAGCAGTACTTC	CASSLTQAYEQYF
NA	TRBV14	TRBJ2-5	TRBD2	TGTGCCAGCAGCCAACCCGGGACTAAAGAGACCCAGTACTTC	CASSQPGTKETQYF
few	TRBV18	TRBJ2-7	NA	TGTGCCAGCTCACCTACAGCCTACGAGCAGTACTTC	CASSPTAYEQYF
NA	TRBV28	TRBJ1-2	TRBD1	TGTGCCAGCAGTACCGGACAGGTGAGCGGCTACACCTTC	CASSTGQVSGYTF
few	TRBV4-3	TRBJ1-5	NA	TGCGCCAGCAGCCAAGACCGGGGGTGGCAGCCCCAGCATTTT	CASSQDRGWQPQHF
NA	TRBV19	TRBJ1-4	NA	TGTGCCAGTAGTGGCCTGATTAATGAAAAACTGTTTTTT	CASSGLINEKLFF
NA	TRBV4-3	TRBJ2-1	TRBD2	TGCGCCAGCAGCCAAATAGCGGGAAGCTCCTACAATGAGCAGTTCTTC	CASSQIAGSSYNEQFF
NA	TRBV28	TRBJ2-5	NA	TGTGCCAGCTCCCCCTCGGGGGTGTCCGAGACCCAGTACTTC	CASSPSGVSETQYF
NA	TRBV6-5	TRBJ2-1	TRBD1	TGTGCCAGCAGACCGGGACAGACCTACAATGAGCAGTTCTTC	CASRPGQTYNEQFF
NA	TRBV6-2/TRBV6-3	TRBJ1-3	TRBD1	TGTGCCAGCAGTGACAGGGCCTCTGGAAACACCATATATTTT	CASSDRASGNTIYF
NA	TRBV19	TRBJ2-5	TRBD2	TGTGCCAGTAGTACCCCGGGAGCGGGGGCCCGTGAACTACAAGAGACCCAGTACTTC	CASSTPGAGARELQETQYF
few	TRBV10-3	TRBJ1-2	NA	TGTGCCATCAGTGAGCAGGGAGGCTACACCTTC	CAISEQGGYTF
NA	TRBV7-9	TRBJ1-4	NA	TGTGCCAGCAGCCCCCGAGGCGGCTATGAAAAACTGTTTTTT	CASSPRGGYEKLFF
NA	TRBV2	TRBJ1-1	NA	TGTGCCAGCACGGGAAGGCGGACTGAAGCTTTCTTT	CASTGRRTEAFF
NA	TRBV4-2	TRBJ2-3	TRBD2	TGTGCCAGCAGCCAAGACCCCCGGGGAGCGGGAGTCACAGATACGCAGTATTTT	CASSQDPRGAGVTDTQYF
NA	TRBV6-5	TRBJ1-6	NA	TGTGCCAGCACTTCGGGACACCATAATTCACCCCTCCACTTT	CASTSGHHNSPLHF
NA	TRBV25-1	TRBJ1-1	NA	TGTGCCAGCAGTCGCCAGGGGACCAACACTGAAGCTTTCTTT	CASSRQGTNTEAFF
NA	TRBV6-2/TRBV6-3	TRBJ1-5	NA	TGTGCCAGCAGTTACTCGAAGTTCCAGTCCGGGGGCAATCAGCCCCAGCATTTT	CASSYSKFQSGGNQPQHF
NA	TRBV5-4	TRBJ2-7	NA	TGTGCCAGCAGCGCTAGCGTTCTCAAAGACGACGAGCAGTACTTC	CASSASVLKDDEQYF
NA	TRBV5-5	TRBJ2-6	NA	TGTGCCAGCAGCTTGGGAATAGGGGCGCACTCTGGGGCCAACGTCCTGACTTTC	CASSLGIGAHSGANVLTF
few	TRBV5-1	TRBJ2-2	NA	TGCGCCAGCAGCCGGGAGCCCACCGGGGAGCTGTTTTTT	CASSREPTGELFF
NA	TRBV6-2/TRBV6-3	TRBJ2-1	NA	TGTGCCAGCAGTTATCCTAGCTCCTACAATGAGCAGTTCTTC	CASSYPSSYNEQFF
NA	TRBV28	TRBJ1-2	TRBD1	TGTGCCAGCAGGCTACGGGGACAGGGAAGCTATGGCTACACCTTC	CASRLRGQGSYGYTF
NA	TRBV6-5	TRBJ2-2	NA	TGTGCCAGCAGTCTGTATCTTGAGAGGGAGCTGTTTTTT	CASSLYLERELFF
NA	TRBV5-4	TRBJ1-1	TRBD1	TGTGCCAGCAGCCCTAGGACAGGTGTGAACACTGAAGCTTTCTTT	CASSPRTGVNTEAFF
NA	TRBV5-1	TRBJ2-1	TRBD1	TGCGCCAGCAGCTTAGGACAGGGGGGCAATGAGCAGTTCTTC	CASSLGQGGNEQFF
NA	TRBV5-1	TRBJ2-1	NA	TGCGCCAGCGCCTCGGGCAATGAGCAGTTCTTC	CASASGNEQFF
NA	TRBV10-1	TRBJ2-3	TRBD2	TGCGCCAGCAGTGACCGGGGGTCGGGGGGACCAGATACGCAGTATTTT	CASSDRGSGGPDTQYF
NA	TRBV6-2/TRBV6-3	TRBJ2-7	TRBD2	TGTGCCAGCAGCGACGGGCTAGCGGGACTAGCCTACGAGCAGTACTTC	CASSDGLAGLAYEQYF
NA	TRBV7-8	TRBJ1-3	NA	TGTGCCAGCAGTACTAGACGGTCTCCCTCTGGAAACACCATATATTTT	CASSTRRSPSGNTIYF
NA	TRBV28	TRBJ2-3	TRBD2	TGTGCCAGCAGTCTCATAGCGGGAAACACAGATACGCAGTATTTT	CASSLIAGNTDTQYF
NA	TRBV20-1	TRBJ2-7	TRBD2	TGCAGTGCTAGTGAGCTAGCGGAAAAGATCTACGAGCAGTACTTC	CSASELAEKIYEQYF
NA	TRBV6-1	TRBJ2-3	NA	TGTGCCAGCAGTGACACAGGGTTACGCACAGATACGCAGTATTTT	CASSDTGLRTDTQYF
NA	TRBV27	TRBJ1-6	NA	TGTGCCAGCTCGGCCATTCTAGACCCGAGCTCCTATAATTCACCCCTCCACTTT	CASSAILDPSSYNSPLHF
NA	TRBV19	TRBJ1-4	NA	TGTGCCAAAACAGGCGGAGCAACTAATGAAAAACTGTTTTTT	CAKTGGATNEKLFF
NA	TRBV6-5	TRBJ1-6	NA	TGTGCCACCTCGCGGGCCCCGAATTCACCCCTCCACTTT	CATSRAPNSPLHF
NA	TRBV18	TRBJ2-3	TRBD2	TGTGCCAGCTCACCGACTAGCGACTGGGATACGCAGTATTTT	CASSPTSDWDTQYF
NA	TRBV10-3	TRBJ2-3	TRBD1	TGTGCCATCAGTGAGTCGACAGGGGGATCGGTCACAGATACGCAGTATTTT	CAISESTGGSVTDTQYF
NA	TRBV9	TRBJ2-1	TRBD2	TGTGCCAGCAGCGGAGCGGGGCCCCAGTCTCGCGAGCAGTTCTTC	CASSGAGPQSREQFF
few	TRBV2	TRBJ2-2	TRBD1	TGTGCCAGCAGCTGGACAGGGACCGGGGAGCTGTTTTTT	CASSWTGTGELFF